Presented here are 30 T cell receptor beta chains from one specimen sequenced in a study of T cells in Graves' hyperthyroidism and ophthalmopathy. Amplification targeted TCR beta CDR3 regions from RNA transcripts. TCR CDR3 regions were first amplified by RT-PCR with HTBI primers. Each CDR3 protein gets one entry after TCRdb re-called the multiplex PCR reads with MiXCR. The data hold some 800,000 distinct CDR3 sequences, with over 35% observed a single time. Sequences were obtained from blood. The receptor set was obtained from a man between 18 and 29 years old with Graves' hyperthyroidism.

V gene TRBV5-6 combines with J gene TRBJ1-1; D remains unclear. The CDR3 consists of 15 residues. Trimming removed 7 bases at V and 3 bases at J, with 19 bases between. The V gene's germline CDR1 is SGHDT and CDR2 YYEEEE. The chain's CDR3 is CASPRRGREDTEAFF. The DNA for the CDR3 is TGTGCCAGCCCCCGACGCGGACGTGAGGACACTGAAGCTTTCTTT.

This clonotype was counted at least ten times. The genes are TRBV29-1 and TRBJ2-7; 7 nucleotides align to TRBD1. V shed 3 bases, J shed 3 bases, and the junction held 5 bases outside the gene matches. The CDR3 extends over 13 amino acids. Germline CDR1 reads SQVTM; CDR2 reads ANQGSEA. CDR3 sequence: CSVELDRSYEQYF. In DNA, the CDR3 is TGCAGCGTTGAGCTGGACAGGAGCTACGAGCAGTACTTC.

Of note for this clonotype: A read error may produce the germline difference seen at one junction end. V gene TRBV7-9 combines with J gene TRBJ2-7; TRBD2 agrees at 8 bases. CDR3 length: 15 amino acids. In germline, CDR1 is SEHNR, CDR2 FQNEAQ (reference sequence). The chain's CDR3 is CASSQEARGAYEQYF. Here the CDR3 DNA reads TGCGCCAGCAGCCAAGAAGCGCGGGGGGCCTACGAGCAGTACTTC.

V and J are TRBV20-1 and TRBJ1-1; maybe TRBD1 (6 bases). The CDR3 loop spans 11 amino acids. Germline V gene sequence: CDR1 DFQATT, CDR2 SNEGSKA (reference sequence). The V and J ends lost 5 bases and 10 bases respectively, with 14 bases between them. CDR3 in amino acids: CSASGAVGAFF. As DNA, the CDR3 is TGCAGTGCTTCAGGGGCCGTCGGAGCTTTCTTT.

This chain links TRBV7-2 with TRBJ1-1, with TRBD1 as a possible D gene (5 bases). The CDR3 extends over 15 amino acids. Germline values: CDR1 SGHTA, CDR2 FQGNSA. Between the trimmed V and J ends, which lost 5 bases and 6 bases, there was a span of 19 bases. As DNA, the CDR3 is TGTGCCAGCAGCACCTTTGACGGGGGTAGCCCTGAAGCTTTCTTT. Its protein product is CASSTFDGGSPEAFF.

This clonotype was observed a handful of times. This chain connects TRBV11-3 to TRBJ2-7; 8 bases align to TRBD2. After removal of 5 bases from V and 3 bases from J, the junction contained 9 bases not matched to a gene. Germline CDR1 SGHNT, CDR2 YENEEA. The CDR3 totals 15 residues. The DNA of the CDR3 is TGTGCCAGCAGCCCAGCCAGCGGGAGCATCTACGAGCAGTACTTC. Encoded protein: CASSPASGSIYEQYF.

This clonotype was seen a few times. The chain recombines TRBV12-3 or TRBV12-4 with TRBJ2-6; TRBD1 matches 8 bases. CDR3 length: 17 amino acids. The ends lost 3 bases at V and 2 bases at J; junction bases unmatched: 6. The CDR3 protein is CASSFGQGKAGANVLTF. The CDR3 coding sequence is TGTGCCAGCAGTTTCGGACAGGGAAAGGCTGGGGCCAACGTCCTGACTTTC.

The DNA for the CDR3 is TGTGCCAGCAGCTACAAGGACGAGCAGTACTTC. Protein: CASSYKDEQYF. This chain connects TRBV7-9 to TRBJ2-7, with D unclear. Germline CDR1 is SEHNR and CDR2 is FQNEAQ (reference sequence). CDR3 size: 11 residues. The germline V and J ends were trimmed by 4 bases and 5 bases, with 6 bases remaining between them.

A few counts support this clonotype. A read error may account for a junction end that differs from germline. The chain links TRBV7-8 to TRBJ2-7; D perhaps matches TRBD2 (6 bases). The CDR3 loop spans 14 amino acids. Germline V gene sequence: CDR1 SGHVS, CDR2 FQNEAQ. This CDR3 reads CASSLTEGTYEQYF. CDR3 nucleotide sequence: TGCGCCAGCAGCCTCACGGAGGGAACCTACGAGCAGTACTTC. Filled out from reference TRBV7-8 and TRBJ2-7, the complete variable domain reads GAGVSQSPRYKVAKRGQDVALRCDPISGHVSLFWYQQALGQGPEFLTYFQNEAQLDKSGLPSDRFFAERPEGSVSTLKIQRTQQEDSAVYLCASSLTEGTYEQYFGPGTRLTVT.

This clonotype was counted at least ten times. The chain links TRBV7-2 to TRBJ2-5; tentatively, D is TRBD2 (5 bases). The CDR3 runs 14 residues. Trimming cost V 2 bases and J 5 bases, with 12 bases left between them. Germline-derived CDR1 and CDR2 are SGHTA and FQGNSA. The CDR3 is CASSLRRTGETQYF. The CDR3 DNA follows: TGTGCCAGCAGCTTACGGAGGACGGGGGAGACCCAGTACTTC.

This chain connects TRBV20-1 to TRBJ2-5; maybe TRBD2 (6 bases). V lost 3 bases to trimming and J lost 5 bases, with 10 bases between them. There are 12 residues in the CDR3. The germline V gene encodes CDR1 DFQATT and CDR2 SNEGSKA (reference sequence). The CDR3: CSASGGLETQYF. In DNA, the CDR3 is TGCAGTGCTAGCGGGGGACTGGAGACCCAGTACTTC.

This chain uses TRBV15 with TRBJ1-2; D remains unclear. The CDR3 consists of 13 residues. Germline V CDR1 and CDR2: LNHNV, YYDKDF (reference sequence). With 5 bases removed from V and 7 bases from J, the gap between germline ends came to 14 bases. The CDR3 DNA is TGTGCCACCAGCGCCCGGGAGGACCCTGGCTACACCTTC. Translation: CATSAREDPGYTF.

There are many counts of this clonotype. The junction departs from germline at one end; a sequencing error may be responsible. For the CDR3, the DNA is TGCAGTGCTAGAGGGACAGGTACCTACTTT. Its protein is CSARGTGTYF. The chain uses TRBV20-1 and TRBJ1-1; the match to TRBD1 covers 7 bases. There are 10 residues in the CDR3. Germline CDR1 DFQATT, CDR2 SNEGSKA (reference sequence).

This clonotype showed up just a few times. The chain employs TRBV19 and TRBJ1-1, with D unresolved. CDR3 length: 14 amino acids. V was clipped by 4 bases and J by 3 bases, with 12 bases between them. Germline assignment: CDR1 LNHDA and CDR2 SQIVND (reference sequence). The CDR3 is CASSTTTLYTEAFF. The CDR3, as DNA: TGTGCCAGTAGTACGACGACACTTTACACTGAAGCTTTCTTT.

The chain has TRBV7-8 and TRBJ2-7; D gene uncertain. This CDR3 contains 13 residues. Trimming stripped 5 bases from V and 6 bases from J, with 14 bases between. Germline V gene data show CDR1 as SGHVS and CDR2 as FQNEAQ. The CDR3 nucleotides read TGTGCCAGCAGCCTCTCCTGGGCGACCGAGCAGTACTTC. Encoded protein: CASSLSWATEQYF. Combining the CDR3 with reference TRBV7-8 and TRBJ2-7 gives the whole variable domain GAGVSQSPRYKVAKRGQDVALRCDPISGHVSLFWYQQALGQGPEFLTYFQNEAQLDKSGLPSDRFFAERPEGSVSTLKIQRTQQEDSAVYLCASSLSWATEQYFGPGTRLTVT.

There are a few counts of this clonotype. The rearrangement uses TRBV7-9 and TRBJ2-6; perhaps TRBD1 as D (6 bases). The CDR3 runs to 19 residues. The germline V gene encodes CDR1 SEHNR and CDR2 FQNEAQ (reference sequence). V was trimmed by 5 bases and J by 0 bases, leaving 20 bases between them. CDR3 DNA sequence: TGTGCCAGCAGCACTCCCAGACAGGCCCCGTTCTCTGGGGCCAACGTCCTGACTTTC. As protein: CASSTPRQAPFSGANVLTF. Variable domain in full (rest from reference TRBV7-9 and TRBJ2-6): DTGVSQNPRHKITKRGQNVTFRCDPISEHNRLYWYRQTLGQGPEFLTYFQNEAQLEKSRLLSDRFSAERPKGSFSTLEIQRTEQGDSAMYLCASSTPRQAPFSGANVLTFGAGSRLTVL.

CDR3 in DNA: TGTGCCAGCAGCCAAGGCGGACACTTGAACACTGAAGCTTTCTTT. Its protein is CASSQGGHLNTEAFF. This chain connects TRBV3-1 to TRBJ1-1; TRBD1 might be the D (5 bases). The germline gives CDR1 LGHDT, CDR2 YNNKEL (reference sequence). The CDR3 has 15 amino acids. Trimming removed 1 base at V and 0 bases at J, with 9 bases between.

In this sample, this clonotype turned up many times. This chain connects TRBV29-1 to TRBJ2-5, with a tentative D call TRBD1 (5 bases). V was pared by 2 bases and J by 5 bases, with 18 bases between. The CDR3 runs to 15 residues. Germline CDR1 SQVTM, CDR2 ANQGSEA. The CDR3 DNA reads as TGCAGCGTTGAACCTACCACAGGCTCCACGGAGACCCAGTACTTC. This translates into CSVEPTTGSTETQYF. Variable domain in full (rest from reference TRBV29-1 and TRBJ2-5): SAVISQKPSRDICQRGTSLTIQCQVDSQVTMMFWYRQQPGQSLTLIATANQGSEATYESGFVIDKFPISRPNLTFSTLTVSNMSPEDSSIYLCSVEPTTGSTETQYFGPGTRLLVL.

There are a few counts of this clonotype. The rearrangement joins TRBV6-6 to TRBJ1-1, with D perhaps matching TRBD1 (6 bases). Germline-derived CDR1 and CDR2 are MNHNY and SVGAGI (reference sequence). This CDR3 comprises 15 residues. The V end was cut by 5 bases, the J end by 3 bases, with 16 bases between. As DNA, the CDR3 is TGTGCCAGCAGTGAACGTTTAGGGGGGGACACTGAAGCTTTCTTT. Amino acid sequence: CASSERLGGDTEAFF.

This clonotype turned up a few times. This sequence joins TRBV20-1 and TRBJ2-5; TRBD2 aligns across 7 bases. Germline V CDR1 and CDR2: DFQATT, SNEGSKA (reference sequence). With 1 base clipped from V and 5 bases from J, the junction kept 4 bases outside the gene matches. The CDR3 is made up of 13 amino acids. In DNA, the CDR3 is TGCAGTGCTAGAGTTTGGGGGGGGGAGACCCAGTACTTC. Amino acid sequence: CSARVWGGETQYF.

V is TRBV20-1 and J is TRBJ1-5, with 9 positions matching TRBD1. This CDR3 region has 13 residues. The germline V gene encodes CDR1 DFQATT and CDR2 SNEGSKA (reference sequence). With V trimmed by 8 bases and J by 5 bases, 7 bases remained unmatched. CDR3 region: CSSQGATDQPQHF. In nucleotides, the CDR3 is TGCAGTTCACAGGGGGCGACCGATCAGCCCCAGCATTTT.

This chain uses TRBV5-1 with TRBJ2-7, with 8 bases that match TRBD2. This CDR3 has 14 amino acids. With V trimmed by 4 bases and J by 6 bases, 9 bases remained unmatched. The germline gives CDR1 SGHRS, CDR2 YFSETQ. CDR3 coding DNA: TGCGCCAGCAGCCTTAGCGGGACTCCTAGCGAGCAGTACTTC. This encodes CASSLSGTPSEQYF.

Here the CDR3 DNA reads TGCAGCGTATTGGGGGGCTACGAGCAGTACTTC. Translated, it gives CSVLGGYEQYF. V gene TRBV29-1 combines with J gene TRBJ2-7; maybe TRBD2 (6 bases). Germline V gene lookup returns CDR1 SQVTM and CDR2 ANQGSEA. This CDR3 has 11 amino acids. The V and J ends lost 6 bases and 3 bases respectively, with 9 bases between them.

A note on this clonotype: A junction boundary mismatches the germline segment, possibly from a read error. The CDR3 DNA follows: TGCGCCAGCAGCCTCCACGGGGGGGGACAGGGGGACACTGAAGCTTTCTTT. This translates into CASSLHGGGQGDTEAFF. This chain connects TRBV2 to TRBJ1-1; 11 bases are shared with TRBD1. The germline CDR1 and CDR2 sequences are SNHLY and FYNNEI. The CDR3 has 17 amino acids.

This clonotype was seen only a few times. This sequence joins TRBV7-6 and TRBJ1-1; D is possibly TRBD1 (6 bases). The V end was cut by 4 bases, the J end by 13 bases, with 19 bases between. Germline-derived CDR1 and CDR2 are SGHVS and FNYEAQ. This CDR3 comprises 13 residues. In DNA, the CDR3 is TGTGCCAGCAGCTCCTGGACAGCGAGGGGTGTTTTCTTT. Protein product: CASSSWTARGVFF. The whole variable domain, filled in from reference TRBV7-6 and TRBJ1-1, reads GAGVSQSPRYKVTKRGQDVALRCDPISGHVSLYWYRQALGQGPEFLTYFNYEAQQDKSGLPNDRFSAERPEGSISTLTIQRTEQRDSAMYRCASSSWTARGVFFGQGTRLTVV.

This clonotype was recorded a few times. The chain combines TRBV19 with TRBJ2-7, with 9 bases lining up with TRBD1. CDR3 length: 13 amino acids. Germline trimming cut 7 bases from V and 3 bases from J; bases unmatched to any gene: 4. Germline lookup yields CDR1 LNHDA and CDR2 SQIVND (reference sequence). CDR3 coding DNA: TGTGCCAGTAAGGGACAGGGAGACTACGAGCAGTACTTC. Its protein is CASKGQGDYEQYF.

V gene TRBV19 combines with J gene TRBJ1-1, with 9 bases fitting TRBD1. V shed 6 bases, J shed 7 bases, and the junction held 15 bases outside the gene matches. Per the germline V gene, CDR1 is LNHDA and CDR2 is SQIVND (reference sequence). CDR3 size: 16 residues. Written as DNA, the CDR3 is TGTGCCAGTAGCTTCCACCCGGGACAGGGTGCCATTGAAGCTTTCTTT. It codes for CASSFHPGQGAIEAFF. Filled out from reference TRBV19 and TRBJ1-1, the complete variable domain reads DGGITQSPKYLFRKEGQNVTLSCEQNLNHDAMYWYRQDPGQGLRLIYYSQIVNDFQKGDIAEGYSVSREKKESFPLTVTSAQKNPTAFYLCASSFHPGQGAIEAFFGQGTRLTVV.

This clonotype appeared many times. This chain links TRBV10-2 with TRBJ1-6, with 7 bases lining up with TRBD1. The CDR3 is 16 amino acids. Trimming at V came to 0 bases and at J to 9 bases, leaving 8 bases not matched to a gene. Per germline, CDR1 WSHSY and CDR2 SAAADI. CDR3: CASSESDRVWGSPLHF. CDR3 coding DNA: TGCGCCAGCAGTGAGTCAGACAGGGTGTGGGGTTCACCCCTCCACTTT.

Only a few counts were recorded for this clonotype. The chain links TRBV20-1 to TRBJ2-7; D not certain. Per germline, CDR1 DFQATT and CDR2 SNEGSKA (reference sequence). The CDR3 extends over 13 amino acids. V dropped 8 bases and J dropped 3 bases, with 17 bases sitting between them. The CDR3 region has the DNA TGCAGTTCCCGGTCCAGCCTAAGCTACGAGCAGTACTTC. It codes for CSSRSSLSYEQYF.

This clonotype was found a few times. One end of the junction does not line up with germline, which may come from a read error. The chain is built from TRBV4-1 and TRBJ2-7; TRBD1 matches 9 bases. The CDR3 is 16 residues long. The germline V gene has CDR1 MGHRA and CDR2 YSYEKL. This CDR3 reads CASSQELRTGAHEQYF. In nucleotides, the CDR3 is TGTGCCAGCAGCCAAGAGCTAAGGACAGGGGCCCACGAGCAGTACTTC.